A single TCR beta chain is shown here with its context. Its antigen is as yet unknown. This CDR3 has 14 residues. Trimming removed 5 bases at V and 5 bases at J, with 12 bases between. CDR1 and CDR2 from the germline V gene are SGHNT and YENEEA. Researchers attached unique molecular identifiers to individual cDNA molecules. TCRdb used MiXCR to reprocess the 5' RACE reads, holding one entry per CDR3 protein. The profile shows tens of thousands of distinct CDR3 sequences, around 15% of them singletons. These data belong to a study of early T cells in non-severe SARS-CoV-2 infection. Study background: Chains were unpaired, as sequencing was done on bulk RNA from unsorted whole blood. Overall study results and limits: VDJdb matches were skewed toward anti-spike CD8 T cell responses.

This TCR was sampled from an adult who was a healthcare worker with PCR-confirmed SARS-CoV-2 infection or an uninfected control (not recorded which). Sequencing used whole blood. The rearrangement joins TRBV11-3 to TRBJ2-2; no clear D. This CDR3 is CASSPITKTGELFF. The CDR3 DNA sequence: TGTGCCAGCAGCCCGATTACAAAGACCGGGGAGCTGTTTTTT.